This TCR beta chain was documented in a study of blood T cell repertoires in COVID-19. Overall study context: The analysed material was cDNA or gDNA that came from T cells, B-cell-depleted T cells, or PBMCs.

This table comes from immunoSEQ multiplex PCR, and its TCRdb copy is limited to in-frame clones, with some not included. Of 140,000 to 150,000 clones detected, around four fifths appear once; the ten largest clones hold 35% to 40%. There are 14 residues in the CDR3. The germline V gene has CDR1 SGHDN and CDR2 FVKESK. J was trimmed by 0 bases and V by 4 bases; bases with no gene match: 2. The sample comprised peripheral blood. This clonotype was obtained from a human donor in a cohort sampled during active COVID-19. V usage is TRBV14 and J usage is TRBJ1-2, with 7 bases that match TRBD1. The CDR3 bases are TGTGCCAGCAGCCTCGGGACAGCTAACTATGGCTACACCTTC. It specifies CASSLGTANYGYTF.